One sample yielded the 14 T cell receptor beta chains listed below, sequenced in a study of blood T cells in healthy people across ages. Then a second PCR, running about 6 to 12 cycles, was carried out with a sample-barcoded 5' primer and a J-beta primer mix. TCRdb processed the 5' RACE reads anew with MiXCR; each CDR3 protein has one entry. Here the sample spans approximately 850,000 distinct CDR3 sequences, about 42% being singletons. Source material: blood. These receptor sequences come from a man between 60 and 70 years old in good health.

V is TRBV7-9 and J is TRBJ2-1; 10 positions match TRBD2. The CDR3 consists of 15 residues. Losses at the gene ends were 4 bases for V and 4 bases for J; bases not matched to a gene: 4. Per germline, CDR1 SEHNR and CDR2 FQNEAQ (reference sequence). CDR3 sequence (DNA): TGTGCCAGCAGCTGGGTTAGCGGGGGGTACAATGAGCAGTTCTTC. It encodes CASSWVSGGYNEQFF.

This clonotype was picked up one time. Germline and junction disagree at one end, which may indicate a read error. In DNA, the CDR3 is TGCGCCAGCAGCCATCACGGACAGGGAACACCCCACCACTTT. Translated: CASSHHGQGTPHHF. The V call is TRBV4-3, the J call TRBJ1-6; 8 nucleotides align to TRBD1. The CDR3 is 14 residues long. In germline, CDR1 is LGHNA, CDR2 YSLEER.

The chain carries TRBV7-2 and TRBJ2-3, with 8 bases identical to TRBD2. This CDR3 has 15 amino acids. The germline V gene encodes CDR1 SGHTA and CDR2 FQGNSA. The V and J ends lost 5 bases and 4 bases, in that order; junction bases with no gene match: 8. The CDR3 reads CASSPAAGGSDTQYF. As DNA, the CDR3 is TGTGCCAGCAGCCCAGCGGCGGGAGGCTCAGATACGCAGTATTTT.

This rearrangement joins TRBV7-2 to TRBJ1-1; 7 bases are a match to TRBD1. CDR1 is SGHTA, CDR2 FQGNSA, per germline. The V gene end was trimmed by 2 bases and the J gene end by 5 bases; junction bases not matched to a gene: 5. The CDR3 extends over 14 amino acids. The CDR3: CASSLRGRGTEAFF. CDR3 sequence (DNA): TGTGCCAGCAGCTTAAGGGGGCGCGGAACTGAAGCTTTCTTT.

The chain carries TRBV29-1 and TRBJ2-1; D perhaps matches TRBD1 (5 bases). The germline gives CDR1 SQVTM, CDR2 ANQGSEA. V shed 6 bases and J shed 12 bases, with 12 bases lying between them. The CDR3 has 10 residues. This CDR3 is CSVKDKGQFF. In DNA, the CDR3 is TGCAGCGTCAAGGACAAAGGGCAGTTCTTC.

The rearrangement links TRBV12-3 or TRBV12-4 to TRBJ2-6; the D is unclear. The CDR3 extends over 14 amino acids. V was cut by 7 bases and J by 2 bases, with 9 bases left in between. This chain's CDR3 is CASTSGAGANVLTF. CDR3 in DNA: TGTGCCAGCACCTCTGGGGCTGGGGCCAACGTCCTGACTTTC.

V gene TRBV4-3 combines with J gene TRBJ1-4; 8 bases agree with TRBD1. CDR3 size: 14 residues. The V segment lost 1 base and the J segment 8 bases; nucleotides outside the gene matches: 3. The V gene's germline CDR1 is LGHNA and CDR2 YSLEER. The CDR3 DNA reads as TGCGCCAGCAGCCAAGCGAACAGGGGGGAAAAACTGTTTTTT. It translates to CASSQANRGEKLFF.

This clonotype occurred a few times. The chain has TRBV4-1 and TRBJ2-1; TRBD2 agrees at 11 bases. The CDR3 extends over 20 amino acids. Germline V gene sequence: CDR1 MGHRA, CDR2 YSYEKL. With V trimmed by 1 base and J by 6 bases, 17 bases remained unmatched. This chain's CDR3 is CASSQGPFSGGALGGNEQFF. Here the CDR3 DNA reads TGCGCCAGCAGCCAAGGGCCTTTTAGCGGGGGGGCCCTCGGGGGCAATGAGCAGTTCTTC.

The chain employs TRBV3-1 and TRBJ2-7; 11 bases fit TRBD2. Germline V gene sequence: CDR1 LGHDT, CDR2 YNNKEL (reference sequence). The J segment lost 2 bases and the V segment lost 4 bases, leaving 4 bases of the junction unmatched. This CDR3 is 15 amino acids long. The CDR3 bases are TGTGCCAGCAGCCTGCGACTAGCGGGGCCCTACGAGCAGTACTTC. It yields the protein CASSLRLAGPYEQYF.

This clonotype was seen more than once but under ten times. The DNA of the CDR3 is TGTGCCAGCAGTTTAATAGCGGGGGCCTACAATGAGCAGTTCTTC. Translating it yields CASSLIAGAYNEQFF. V usage is TRBV12-3 or TRBV12-4 and J usage is TRBJ2-1; 9 bases agree with TRBD2. J was trimmed by 2 bases and V by 2 bases; bases with no gene match: 1. The CDR3 has 15 residues.

This clonotype was counted between two and nine times. The rearrangement links TRBV6-2 or TRBV6-3 to TRBJ2-7; D not resolved. CDR1 is MNHEY and CDR2 is SVGEGT in the germline V gene. The CDR3 runs to 12 residues. Trimming took off 2 bases at V and 3 bases at J, with 5 bases between the two ends. The CDR3 region has the DNA TGTGCCAGCAGTTACCACCGCTACGAGCAGTACTTC. Translated: CASSYHRYEQYF.

This clonotype was counted a few times. V and J are TRBV15 and TRBJ2-3, with D perhaps matching TRBD1 (5 bases). CDR3 size: 15 residues. The V gene lost 5 bases and the J gene lost 2 bases, with 14 bases spanning the gap. The germline V gene has CDR1 LNHNV and CDR2 YYDKDF (reference sequence). CDR3 sequence: CATSGRQRTTDTQYF. The CDR3 DNA reads as TGTGCCACCAGCGGCCGACAGAGAACCACAGATACGCAGTATTTT.

The J gene is TRBJ2-7, the V gene TRBV7-2; the D gene is possibly TRBD2 (5 bases). Deletions cut 5 bases from V and 12 bases from J, with 11 bases between. There are 10 residues in the CDR3. Looked up from germline, CDR1 is SGHTA and CDR2 is FQGNSA. As DNA, the CDR3 is TGTGCCAGCAGCCAAGGGAGCTGGTACTTC. Residues: CASSQGSWYF.

A single count supports this clonotype. This rearrangement joins TRBV20-1 to TRBJ2-1, with TRBD2 matching over 12 bases. V gave up 6 bases and J gave up 8 bases; unmatched junction bases: 8. The V gene's germline CDR1 is DFQATT and CDR2 SNEGSKA (reference sequence). This CDR3 is built from 14 residues. The CDR3 protein is CSARPSGRAYEQFF. Here the CDR3 DNA reads TGCAGTGCCAGACCTAGCGGGAGGGCGTATGAGCAGTTCTTC.